This is a list of T cell receptor beta chains from one sample in a study of blood T cell repertoires in COVID-19. Produced via immunoSEQ multiplex PCR; TCRdb's table is partial and in-frame only. The top ten hold more than 6% of the sample, which has fewer than 250,000 clones, approximately 86% seen once. The sequenced material came from peripheral blood. The receptors originated from a woman aged 60 to 75 with active or convalescent COVID-19. The CDR3 runs from the conserved cysteine through the conserved F or W. Each record gives: V gene, J gene, D gene, CDR3 protein. D genes are given only for firm matches.

>TRBV24-1|TRBJ1-2|.
CATSDPDRGPYGYTF
>TRBV5-1|TRBJ1-1|TRBD1
CASSLGVVGGYAEAFF
>TRBV7-8|TRBJ1-1|.
CASSLQGSWNTEAFF
>TRBV7-2|TRBJ2-1|.
CASSLVVGAGVDEQFF
>TRBV25-1|TRBJ2-1|TRBD2
CASSLAGGTNEQFF
>TRBV5-1|TRBJ1-6|TRBD1
CASSSGQGDNSPLHF
>TRBV28|TRBJ1-4|.
CASSSLTLSSGEKLFF
>TRBV4-1|TRBJ2-5|.
CASSQGERRQETQYF
>TRBV7-9|TRBJ1-5|TRBD1
CASSRTGQGPNQPQHF
>TRBV9|TRBJ2-5|.
CASSAMRAAGETQYF
>TRBV12-5|TRBJ1-3|.
CASGQPFTALGNTIYF
>TRBV6-5|TRBJ1-4|.
CASSYLSGGVGEKLFF
>TRBV29-1|TRBJ1-1|.
CSTIRGGNTEAFF
>TRBV13|TRBJ1-1|.
CASTPEQVNTEAFF
>TRBV6-5|TRBJ1-2|.
CASSPTRGNYGYTF
>TRBV24-1|TRBJ2-5|.
CATQEGTEYQETQYF
>TRBV5-1|TRBJ2-5|TRBD1
CASSPLQGAGETQYF
>TRBV29-1|TRBJ1-2|TRBD1
CSVRDRSNYGYTF